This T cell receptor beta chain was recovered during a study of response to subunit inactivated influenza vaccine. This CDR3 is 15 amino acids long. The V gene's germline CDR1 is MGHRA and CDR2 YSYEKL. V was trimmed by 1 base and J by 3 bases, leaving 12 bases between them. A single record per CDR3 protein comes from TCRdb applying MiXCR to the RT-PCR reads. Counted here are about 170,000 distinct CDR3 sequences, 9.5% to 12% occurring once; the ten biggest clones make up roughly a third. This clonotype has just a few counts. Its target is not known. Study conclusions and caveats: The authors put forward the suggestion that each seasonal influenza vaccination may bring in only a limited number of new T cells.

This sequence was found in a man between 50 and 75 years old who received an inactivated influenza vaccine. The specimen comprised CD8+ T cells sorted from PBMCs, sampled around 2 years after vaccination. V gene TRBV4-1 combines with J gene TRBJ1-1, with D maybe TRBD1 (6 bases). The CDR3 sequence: CASSQGRGWDTEAFF. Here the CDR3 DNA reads TGCGCCAGCAGCCAAGGCAGGGGATGGGACACTGAAGCTTTCTTT.